This TCR beta chain was profiled in a study of blood T cell repertoires in COVID-19. Study at large: Material from acute and convalescent COVID-19 was sourced from the United States, Italy and Spain. Sources were T cells, B-cell-depleted T cells, or PBMCs; the material itself was cDNA or gDNA.

Trimming removed 1 base from V and 8 bases from J; junction bases left unmatched: 7. CDR1 is SGHAT, CDR2 FQNNGV, per germline. The CDR3 sequence is 17 residues long. In the source study's methods: Amplification from reference gene primers served as the basis for estimated nucleated cell counts. Libraries were prepared by immunoSEQ multiplex PCR; TCRdb keeps only in-frame clonotypes and omits some of them. The DNA was the basis for D and trimming; V, J and clone size are from that table. The table lists under 450,000 clones, roughly 80% of them singletons, with approximately 1% in the top ten. The sequencing input was peripheral blood. This TCR derives from a human donor with acute or convalescent COVID-19. The donor label of this sample is uncertain. The chain recombines TRBV11-2 with TRBJ2-1; TRBD2 matches 14 bases. The CDR3 reads CASSLGGLAGEGYEQFF. CDR3 nucleotides: TGTGCCAGCAGCTTAGGGGGACTAGCGGGAGAGGGCTATGAGCAGTTCTTC.